This TCR beta chain was sequenced in a study of graft-versus-host responses after intestinal transplantation. Study-level information: Recipients had multivisceral, liver-intestinal, or isolated intestinal transplants.

Study-wide results and caveats: The presence of high graft-versus-host to host-versus-graft clonal ratios in allografts characterized patients with graft-donor T cell macrochimerism. The authors found GvH clones in recipient marrow, some appearing first in ileum or blood. Circulating GvH clones peaking coincided with falling HvG clones soon after transplant.

The CDR3 length is 18 residues. The junction had 10 bases not matched to a gene; V was cut back by 4 bases and J by 0 bases. Germline V CDR1 and CDR2: SQVTM, ANQGSEA. The protocol was immunoSEQ multiplex PCR, while the TCRdb copy is restricted to in-frame clones and leaves out a portion. The table lists about 45,000 clones, roughly nine tenths of them singletons. Note on this clone: Its antigen remains unidentified.

The source of this sequence is a human patient who received an intestinal transplant, so some T cells may come from the graft donor. The material sequenced was PBMCs, taken 524 days after transplant. The V gene is TRBV29-1, the J gene TRBJ2-3; 13 nucleotides agree with TRBD2. Here the CDR3 reads CSVVGLAGVEPSTDTQYF. The CDR3 DNA reads TGCAGCGTTGTAGGACTAGCGGGAGTGGAGCCCAGCACAGATACGCAGTATTTT.